These 29 T cell receptor beta chains came from one sample sequenced in a study of siplizumab effects on memory and regulatory T cells. Clones were sequenced by immunoSEQ multiplex PCR, and TCRdb holds only the in-frame ones, with some missing. The repertoire consists of 80,000 to 130,000 clones, with about 95% occurring once and the leading ten covering about 0.6%. The sample consisted of Tregs sorted from blood. All receptors derive from a human donor in good health.

This chain connects TRBV27 to TRBJ2-1; tentatively, D is TRBD1 (5 bases). In germline, CDR1 is MNHEY, CDR2 SMNVEV (reference sequence). Trimming left V 3 bases short and J 4 bases short, with 13 bases between. The CDR3 spans 15 residues. In nucleotides, the CDR3 is TGTGCCAGCAGTTTGTGGGGCCACTTTTACAATGAGCAGTTCTTC. Translation gives CASSLWGHFYNEQFF.

The V and J genes are TRBV13 and TRBJ2-6; D call uncertain. The CDR3 has 17 amino acids. CDR1 and CDR2 from the germline V gene are PRHDT and FYEKMQ (reference sequence). Trimming shortened V by 5 bases and J by 0 bases, and 14 bases separated the two germline ends. CDR3 nucleotide sequence: TGTGCCAGCAGCCGGAACCTACTGGCCTCTGGGGCCAACGTCCTGACTTTC. Protein: CASSRNLLASGANVLTF. Complete variable domain (other parts from reference TRBV13 and TRBJ2-6): AAGVIQSPRHLIKEKRETATLKCYPIPRHDTVYWYQQGPGQDPQFLISFYEKMQSDKGSIPDRFSAQQFSDYHSELNMSSLELGDSALYFCASSRNLLASGANVLTFGAGSRLTVL.

The chain carries TRBV5-1 and TRBJ2-1; D may be TRBD2 (5 bases). The germline V gene encodes CDR1 SGHRS and CDR2 YFSETQ. This CDR3 contains 13 residues. With 7 bases removed from V and 8 bases from J, the gap between germline ends came to 16 bases. The CDR3 spells CASRRLRDDEQFF. The DNA of the CDR3 is TGCGCCAGCCGACGTCTCCGGGATGATGAGCAGTTCTTC.

This chain connects TRBV28 to TRBJ1-5, with D possibly TRBD1 on 6 matching bases. V gave up 1 base and J gave up 11 bases, with 18 bases separating them. This CDR3 comprises 15 residues. Per germline, CDR1 MDHEN and CDR2 SYDVKM. The CDR3 nucleotides are TGTGCCAGCAGTTTATTAACAGGGAGGGGGAGGTCCCAGCATTTT. This codes for CASSLLTGRGRSQHF.

Concerning this clone itself: Compared with germline, one end of the junction differs, possibly owing to a read error. CDR3 sequence (DNA): TGTGCCACCCAGGGGACAGGGGGGTTCGCCTTC. Amino acids: CATQGTGGFAF. V and J are TRBV19 and TRBJ1-2, with 11 bases matching TRBD1. This CDR3 has 11 amino acids. The germline gives CDR1 LNHDA, CDR2 SQIVND (reference sequence). The entire variable domain, with the rest obtained from reference TRBV19 and TRBJ1-2, is as follows: DGGITQSPKYLFRKEGQNVTLSCEQNLNHDAMYWYRQDPGQGLRLIYYSQIVNDFQKGDIAEGYSVSREKKESFPLTVTSAQKNPTAFYLCATQGTGGFAFGSGTRLTVV.

This sequence joins TRBV30 and TRBJ1-5; tentatively, D is TRBD1 (5 bases). CDR1 and CDR2 (germline): GTSNPN, SVGIG (reference sequence). V lost 0 bases to trimming and J lost 6 bases, with 9 bases between them. The CDR3 totals 13 residues. Here the CDR3 DNA reads TGTGCCTGGAGTGTACCAGGGAGTCAGCCCCAGCATTTT. This encodes CAWSVPGSQPQHF.

The gene calls are TRBV29-1 and TRBJ1-6, with D perhaps TRBD1 (5 bases). V was clipped by 5 bases and J by 6 bases, with 14 bases between them. This CDR3 spans 14 amino acids. Germline assignment: CDR1 SQVTM and CDR2 ANQGSEA. CDR3 DNA sequence: TGCAGCGTTAAAAAGACAGCGGGTAATTCACCCCTCCACTTT. It encodes CSVKKTAGNSPLHF.

The V gene is TRBV6-5, the J gene TRBJ2-1; 7 bases are shared with TRBD1. The germline V gene encodes CDR1 MNHEY and CDR2 SVGAGI. Trimming took 6 bases from V and 6 from J; bases not matched to a gene: 2. The CDR3 length is 12 residues. The DNA for the CDR3 is TGTGCCAGCAGAACAGGGGTCAATGAGCAGTTCTTC. Protein: CASRTGVNEQFF.

The J gene is TRBJ2-4, the V gene TRBV2; TRBD2 aligns across 9 bases. The CDR3 is 16 amino acids. Germline V gene sequence: CDR1 SNHLY, CDR2 FYNNEI. V was pared by 6 bases and J by 5 bases, with 11 bases of the junction left unmatched. The CDR3 sequence is CASSRRREGLENIQYF. CDR3 in DNA: TGTGCCAGCAGCCGCCGGCGGGAGGGCCTGGAAAACATTCAGTACTTC.

This chain uses TRBV6-6 with TRBJ2-3; D is perhaps TRBD2 (5 bases). Germline CDR1 and CDR2: MNHNY and SVGAGI (reference sequence). The CDR3 is made up of 13 amino acids. V lost 6 bases to trimming and J lost 2 bases, with 9 bases between them. The CDR3 is CASSAGVTDTQYF. In DNA, the CDR3 is TGTGCCAGCAGCGCCGGGGTCACAGATACGCAGTATTTT.

This chain links TRBV27 with TRBJ2-1; 7 positions agree with TRBD1. The germline CDR1 and CDR2 sequences are MNHEY and SMNVEV (reference sequence). This CDR3 comprises 16 residues. The V segment lost 0 bases and the J segment 8 bases; nucleotides outside the gene matches: 10. The CDR3 DNA is TGTGCCAGCAGTTTATCGAAGGGGGCGCAGATCTATGAGCAGTTCTTC. It codes for CASSLSKGAQIYEQFF.

This clone was observed once. This chain connects TRBV10-1 to TRBJ2-7, with D perhaps TRBD1 or TRBD2 (5 bases each). The CDR3 is made up of 13 amino acids. Germline V CDR1 and CDR2: WNHNN, SYGVQD (reference sequence). Trimming stripped 0 bases from V and 3 bases from J, with 6 bases between. The CDR3 DNA follows: TGCGCCAGCAGTGAGTCTGGGGGCTACGAGCAGTACTTC. Translated, it gives CASSESGGYEQYF.

The chain is built from TRBV28 and TRBJ2-5; 8 nucleotides match TRBD2. This CDR3 is 15 amino acids long. V lost 3 bases and J lost 7; bases outside the gene matches: 10. Germline V gene lookup returns CDR1 MDHEN and CDR2 SYDVKM. DNA for the CDR3: TGTGCCAGCAGTTTGGGTCTAGCGGGCCTTGGGACCCAGTACTTC. It translates to CASSLGLAGLGTQYF. Full variable domain (missing parts from reference TRBV28 and TRBJ2-5): DVKVTQSSRYLVKRTGEKVFLECVQDMDHENMFWYRQDPGLGLRLIYFSYDVKMKEKGDIPEGYSVSREKKERFSLILESASTNQTSMYLCASSLGLAGLGTQYFGPGTRLLVL.

This chain links TRBV5-1 with TRBJ1-6, with 9 bases that match TRBD1. Losses at the gene ends were 0 bases for V and 7 bases for J; bases not matched to a gene: 8. Germline V gene lookup returns CDR1 SGHRS and CDR2 YFSETQ. This CDR3 spans 17 amino acids. CDR3 in amino acids: CASSLDRGRRGNSPLHF. CDR3 sequence (DNA): TGCGCCAGCAGCTTGGACAGGGGGCGCCGGGGAAATTCACCCCTCCACTTT.

This chain connects TRBV27 to TRBJ1-1; perhaps TRBD1 as D (5 bases). Germline CDR1 is MNHEY and CDR2 is SMNVEV (reference sequence). This CDR3 region has 15 residues. Trimming removed 3 bases at V and 6 bases at J, with 17 bases between. The CDR3 nucleotides read TGTGCCAGCAGTTTGGCAGGGATGGAATCGGCTGAAGCTTTCTTT. Its translation is CASSLAGMESAEAFF.

The genes are TRBV11-3 and TRBJ2-1; D ambiguous. Trimming shortened V by 5 bases and J by 3 bases, and 14 bases separated the two germline ends. Germline V CDR1 and CDR2: SGHNT, YENEEA. CDR3 length equals 15 residues. CDR3 in amino acids: CASSPGSVLYNEQFF. In nucleotides, the CDR3 is TGTGCCAGCAGCCCTGGCTCAGTGCTCTACAATGAGCAGTTCTTC. The whole variable domain, remainder taken from reference TRBV11-3 and TRBJ2-1, is EAGVVQSPRYKIIEKKQPVAFWCNPISGHNTLYWYLQNLGQGPELLIRYENEEAVDDSQLPKDRFSAERLKGVDSTLKIQPAELGDSAVYLCASSPGSVLYNEQFFGPGTRLTVL.

The chain is built from TRBV7-2 and TRBJ1-5; TRBD1 might be the D (5 bases). The CDR3 totals 16 residues. V dropped 1 base and J dropped 4 bases, with 14 bases sitting between them. CDR1 is SGHTA and CDR2 is FQGNSA in the germline V gene. The CDR3 loop reads CASSLVGVPPNQPQHF. The CDR3 DNA reads as TGTGCCAGCAGCTTAGTGGGGGTCCCCCCTAATCAGCCCCAGCATTTT.

This chain links TRBV19 with TRBJ2-7, with D tentatively TRBD1 (5 bases). Germline V gives CDR1 LNHDA, CDR2 SQIVND (reference sequence). Trimming stripped 5 bases from V and 4 bases from J, with 12 bases between. This CDR3 spans 13 amino acids. CDR3 bases: TGTGCCAGTAGTTCAGGGTTAGCATACGAGCAGTACTTC. Its protein product is CASSSGLAYEQYF.

The rearrangement links TRBV7-2 to TRBJ1-1; tentative D call: TRBD1 (6 bases). Trimming removed 6 bases from V and 6 bases from J, with 14 bases in between. The germline V gene encodes CDR1 SGHTA and CDR2 FQGNSA. The CDR3 is 13 amino acids. CDR3 in amino acids: CASRTQGLAEAFF. CDR3 nucleotides: TGTGCCAGCAGGACACAGGGTTTGGCTGAAGCTTTCTTT.

This chain uses TRBV15 with TRBJ1-3, with D hard to call. Germline-derived CDR1 and CDR2 are LNHNV and YYDKDF (reference sequence). V was clipped by 6 bases and J by 0 bases, with 15 bases between them. This CDR3 spans 16 amino acids. CDR3 sequence: CATSPGRPNSGNTIYF. The CDR3 DNA sequence: TGTGCCACCAGTCCCGGCAGACCAAACTCTGGAAACACCATATATTTT.

CDR3 in DNA: TGTGCCAGCAGCCAAGACGTCGGGACTAGCGGATACAATGAGCAGTTCTTC. This encodes CASSQDVGTSGYNEQFF. The chain has TRBV14 and TRBJ2-1; 11 bases are shared with TRBD2. Trimming took 0 bases from V and 4 from J; bases not matched to a gene: 5. The CDR3 length is 17 residues. Germline lookup yields CDR1 SGHDN and CDR2 FVKESK.

V is TRBV6-5 and J is TRBJ2-7, with 7 bases aligning to TRBD2. V was clipped by 6 bases and J by 7 bases; unmatched bases: 12. Germline values: CDR1 MNHEY, CDR2 SVGAGI. The CDR3 loop spans 14 amino acids. In DNA form, the CDR3 reads TGTGCCAGCAGACAAGGCGGGACTACAGGAGAGCAGTACTTC. This codes for CASRQGGTTGEQYF.

This sequence joins TRBV9 and TRBJ2-2, with D unclear. V was clipped by 5 bases and J by 2 bases, with 16 bases between them. Germline V gene data show CDR1 as SGDLS and CDR2 as YYNGEE. The CDR3 length is 16 residues. For the CDR3, the DNA is TGTGCCAGCAGTCTAAGGGTTGCAGCAAACACCGGGGAGCTGTTTTTT. Encoded protein: CASSLRVAANTGELFF.

The rearrangement uses TRBV28 and TRBJ2-7; TRBD2 agrees at 9 bases. The CDR3 is made up of 14 amino acids. With 7 bases clipped from V and 5 bases from J, the junction kept 9 bases outside the gene matches. Per germline, CDR1 MDHEN and CDR2 SYDVKM. The CDR3 DNA follows: TGTGCCAGCAACAACCATCGGACTAGCGACGAGCAGTACTTC. This gives the protein CASNNHRTSDEQYF.

This clone was observed a single time. V and J are TRBV29-1 and TRBJ2-7; D perhaps matches TRBD1 (6 bases). There are 11 residues in the CDR3. Germline CDR1 SQVTM, CDR2 ANQGSEA. With 6 bases removed from V and 3 bases from J, the gap between germline ends came to 9 bases. This CDR3 reads CSVQGFYEQYF. DNA for the CDR3: TGCAGCGTACAGGGTTTCTACGAGCAGTACTTC.

This clone has just one count. The V gene is TRBV28, the J gene TRBJ2-3; 7 positions match TRBD1. CDR3 length equals 17 residues. Unmatched junction bases numbered 18, after V lost 5 bases and J lost 7 bases. CDR1 and CDR2 (germline): MDHEN, SYDVKM. In nucleotides, the CDR3 is TGTGCCAGCAGTCAAGGAACCAGGGGGTATTTCATGAATACGCAGTATTTT. This encodes CASSQGTRGYFMNTQYF.

The chain carries TRBV28 and TRBJ1-4, with D tentatively TRBD1 (5 bases). The germline gives CDR1 MDHEN, CDR2 SYDVKM. This CDR3 comprises 13 residues. The CDR3 loop reads CATTGTVFGKLFF. The DNA for the CDR3 is TGTGCTACTACTGGGACGGTTTTTGGAAAACTGTTTTTT.

This chain uses TRBV28 with TRBJ2-7; no reliable D call. This CDR3 is built from 15 residues. V gave up 3 bases and J gave up 4 bases, with 16 bases separating them. Germline CDR1 MDHEN, CDR2 SYDVKM. The CDR3 nucleotides are TGTGCCAGCAGTTTTAATTGGGATTTCTCATACGAGCAGTACTTC. It translates to CASSFNWDFSYEQYF.

V gene TRBV11-3 combines with J gene TRBJ2-1; the D is unclear. The CDR3 covers 18 residues. V gave up 0 bases and J gave up 0 bases, with 15 bases separating them. CDR1 is SGHNT and CDR2 is YENEEA in the germline V gene. The CDR3 reads CASSLDRVGSSSYNEQFF. CDR3 coding DNA: TGTGCCAGCAGCTTAGATCGGGTGGGTTCTAGCTCCTACAATGAGCAGTTCTTC.